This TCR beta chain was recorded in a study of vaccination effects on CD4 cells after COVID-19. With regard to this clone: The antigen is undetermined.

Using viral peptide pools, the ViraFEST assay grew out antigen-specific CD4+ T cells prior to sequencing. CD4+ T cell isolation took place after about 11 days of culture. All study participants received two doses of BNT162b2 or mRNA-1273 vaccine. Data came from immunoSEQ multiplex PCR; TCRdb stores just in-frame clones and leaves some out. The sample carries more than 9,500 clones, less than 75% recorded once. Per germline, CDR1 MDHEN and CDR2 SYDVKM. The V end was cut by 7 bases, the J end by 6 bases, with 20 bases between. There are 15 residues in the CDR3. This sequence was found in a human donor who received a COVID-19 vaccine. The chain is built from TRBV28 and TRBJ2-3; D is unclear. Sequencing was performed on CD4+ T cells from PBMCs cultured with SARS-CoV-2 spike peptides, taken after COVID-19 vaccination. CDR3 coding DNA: TGTGCCAGCACCCCCTTCGTGGGTGGGCGGGATACGCAGTATTTT. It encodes CASTPFVGGRDTQYF.